The 21 T cell receptor beta chains given below trace back to one sample, sequenced in a study of response to subunit inactivated influenza vaccine. In TCRdb, the RT-PCR reads were re-called with MiXCR into one record per CDR3 protein. Of 550,000 to 800,000 distinct CDR3 sequences listed, over 11% are singletons. The sequenced sample was PBMCs from blood, obtained 14 to 15 days before vaccination. The receptors originated from a man aged 50-59 years who received an inactivated influenza vaccine.

This chain uses TRBV4-1 with TRBJ2-7; D ambiguous. This CDR3 has 16 amino acids. Germline V gene lookup returns CDR1 MGHRA and CDR2 YSYEKL. V was trimmed by 2 bases and J by 0 bases, leaving 14 bases between them. The CDR3 sequence: CASSQSLLRSSYEQYF. CDR3 in DNA: TGCGCCAGCAGCCAATCCTTGCTAAGGAGCTCCTACGAGCAGTACTTC.

V gene TRBV7-9 combines with J gene TRBJ1-1, with no clear D. Looked up from germline, CDR1 is SEHNR and CDR2 is FQNEAQ (reference sequence). Trimming took off 1 base at V and 1 base at J, with 10 bases between the two ends. The CDR3 sequence is 15 residues long. This chain's CDR3 is CASSLGRAANTEAFF. CDR3 in DNA: TGTGCCAGCAGCTTAGGACGGGCGGCGAACACTGAAGCTTTCTTT.

The chain combines TRBV9 with TRBJ2-1, with a weak D call TRBD1 (5 bases). CDR1 and CDR2 (germline): SGDLS, YYNGEE. The CDR3 has 13 residues. V was trimmed by 3 bases and J by 9 bases, leaving 13 bases between them. The CDR3 DNA follows: TGTGCCAGCAGCGCGGCAGGGCAAGTTGAGCAGTTCTTC. Protein: CASSAAGQVEQFF.

The genes are TRBV5-1 and TRBJ1-4; 7 bases fit TRBD1. The CDR3 length is 16 residues. Germline loops: CDR1 SGHRS, CDR2 YFSETQ. The J segment lost 7 bases and the V segment lost 0 bases, leaving 9 bases of the junction unmatched. The CDR3 loop is CASSLEGGLRGEKLFF. CDR3 in DNA: TGCGCCAGCAGCTTGGAAGGGGGCCTAAGGGGTGAAAAACTGTTTTTT.

This clonotype was seen a few times. This chain uses TRBV7-8 with TRBJ1-4; D may be TRBD1 (5 bases). The CDR3 length is 16 residues. Germline CDR1 is SGHVS and CDR2 is FQNEAQ. Trimming removed 1 base from V and 12 bases from J, with 21 bases in between. CDR3 nucleotides: TGTGCCAGCAGCTTAGGGGCGGGCGGGACCCTTGGGCAACTGTTTTTT. Encoded protein: CASSLGAGGTLGQLFF. The whole variable domain, remainder taken from reference TRBV7-8 and TRBJ1-4, is GAGVSQSPRYKVAKRGQDVALRCDPISGHVSLFWYQQALGQGPEFLTYFQNEAQLDKSGLPSDRFFAERPEGSVSTLKIQRTQQEDSAVYLCASSLGAGGTLGQLFFGSGTQLSVL.

This clonotype was seen only a few times. This sequence joins TRBV27 and TRBJ2-2; weak D call: TRBD2 (6 bases). Per the germline V gene, CDR1 is MNHEY and CDR2 is SMNVEV (reference sequence). The V gene lost 2 bases and the J gene lost 6 bases, with 10 bases spanning the gap. The CDR3 is 14 amino acids. DNA of the CDR3: TGTGCCAGCAGTTTAGAATGGGGGGCCGGGGAGCTGTTTTTT. This encodes CASSLEWGAGELFF.

The chain employs TRBV7-9 and TRBJ2-5; D not resolved. The V end was cut by 4 bases, the J end by 4 bases, with 10 bases between. Germline CDR1 is SEHNR and CDR2 is FQNEAQ (reference sequence). The CDR3 is made up of 13 amino acids. CDR3: CASSSLNLETQYF. DNA of the CDR3: TGTGCCAGCAGCTCTCTAAATTTAGAGACCCAGTACTTC.

The chain joins TRBV29-1 to TRBJ2-1; perhaps TRBD1 as D (6 bases). CDR3 length equals 14 residues. Between the trimmed V and J ends, which lost 7 bases and 7 bases, there was a span of 20 bases. Germline CDR1 reads SQVTM; CDR2 reads ANQGSEA. The CDR3 region has the DNA TGCAGCGGAGATAATACAGGGCTCGGGAATGAGCAGTTCTTC. Its protein product is CSGDNTGLGNEQFF.

The table lists this clonotype with a few counts. The chain couples TRBV10-3 to TRBJ1-5, with 9 bases that match TRBD1. CDR1 is ENHRY, CDR2 SYGVKD, per germline. The CDR3 consists of 14 residues. The V segment lost 5 bases and the J segment 6 bases; nucleotides outside the gene matches: 5. Here the CDR3 reads CAISPGTGFQPQHF. CDR3 nucleotide sequence: TGTGCCATCAGTCCCGGGACAGGGTTTCAGCCCCAGCATTTT.

The CDR3 sequence is CASSRTGGWYEQYF. The CDR3 DNA reads TGTGCCAGCAGTCGGACAGGGGGATGGTACGAGCAGTACTTC. The V and J genes are TRBV12-3 or TRBV12-4 and TRBJ2-7; 10 bases align to TRBD1. The CDR3 sequence is 14 residues long. Trimming took 5 bases from V and 4 from J; bases not matched to a gene: 5.

This clonotype was seen more than once but under ten times. The chain couples TRBV24-1 to TRBJ2-4; D possibly corresponds to TRBD1 (6 bases). V dropped 1 base and J dropped 5 bases, with 14 bases sitting between them. CDR3 length: 16 residues. Germline loops: CDR1 KGHDR, CDR2 SFDVKD. CDR3 sequence reads: CATSDFSRGRENIQYF. CDR3 in DNA: TGTGCCACCAGTGATTTCTCCAGGGGAAGGGAAAACATTCAGTACTTC.

V gene TRBV7-2 combines with J gene TRBJ2-1; perhaps TRBD2 as D (6 bases). The CDR3 is made up of 14 amino acids. Germline CDR1 reads SGHTA; CDR2 reads FQGNSA. V dropped 5 bases and J dropped 5 bases, with 13 bases sitting between them. CDR3 DNA: TGTGCCAGCAGCATTAGCGGACCGAACAATGAGCAGTTCTTC. It yields the protein CASSISGPNNEQFF.

In its sample, this clonotype was seen a few times. The chain joins TRBV6-1 to TRBJ1-4, with a tentative D call TRBD1 (5 bases). Germline values: CDR1 MNHNS, CDR2 SASEGT. Trimming left V 6 bases short and J 5 bases short, with 13 bases between. The CDR3 consists of 14 residues. The CDR3 loop is CASREWDGNEKLFF. CDR3 nucleotides: TGTGCCAGCAGGGAGTGGGACGGCAATGAAAAACTGTTTTTT.

The rearrangement uses TRBV9 and TRBJ2-7; the D gene is possibly TRBD2 (5 bases). Trimming removed 0 bases at V and 3 bases at J, with 10 bases between. The CDR3 runs to 14 residues. Germline V gene lookup returns CDR1 SGDLS and CDR2 YYNGEE. In nucleotides, the CDR3 is TGTGCCAGCAGCGTAGCCCGGGCGGGCTACGAGCAGTACTTC. Its protein is CASSVARAGYEQYF.

The CDR3 is CATQTARSYNEQFF. The CDR3 bases are TGTGCCACCCAGACCGCCCGATCCTACAATGAGCAGTTCTTC. The V call is TRBV6-1, the J call TRBJ2-1; D gene uncertain. V shed 10 bases and J shed 1 base, with 14 bases lying between them. Germline V gene lookup returns CDR1 MNHNS and CDR2 SASEGT. The CDR3 totals 14 residues.

The chain employs TRBV19 and TRBJ1-1, with D possibly TRBD1 on 5 matching bases. CDR1 and CDR2 from the germline V gene are LNHDA and SQIVND (reference sequence). The CDR3 spans 16 residues. Trimming stripped 1 base from V and 0 bases from J, with 12 bases between. The CDR3: CASSIVGQVMNTEAFF. In DNA form, the CDR3 reads TGTGCCAGTAGTATAGTTGGACAAGTCATGAACACTGAAGCTTTCTTT.

This chain uses TRBV5-5 with TRBJ1-6, with a weak D call TRBD1 (5 bases). The CDR3 is made up of 16 amino acids. CDR1 is SGHKS and CDR2 is YYEKEE in the germline V gene (reference sequence). V lost 4 bases and J 7 bases, leaving 18 bases between the germline ends. DNA of the CDR3: TGTGCCAGCAGCCCCGTCGGGACCGATCCGAATTCACCCCTCCACTTT. Translation: CASSPVGTDPNSPLHF. Drawing the rest from reference TRBV5-5 and TRBJ1-6, the complete variable domain is DAGVTQSPTHLIKTRGQQVTLRCSPISGHKSVSWYQQVLGQGPQFIFQYYEKEERGRGNFPDRFSARQFPNYSSELNVNALLLGDSALYLCASSPVGTDPNSPLHFGNGTRLTVT.

J is TRBJ1-1 and V is TRBV6-1; D remains unclear. V lost 2 bases and J 2 bases, leaving 6 bases between the germline ends. Germline V lookup: CDR1 MNHNS, CDR2 SASEGT. The CDR3 runs 13 residues. The chain's CDR3 is CASSEKGNTEAFF. The CDR3 DNA follows: TGTGCCAGCAGTGAAAAAGGAAACACTGAAGCTTTCTTT.

This chain links TRBV5-1 with TRBJ2-1, with no clear D. This CDR3 is 11 amino acids long. Germline CDR1 SGHRS, CDR2 YFSETQ. Trimming left V 1 base short and J 8 bases short, with 4 bases between. The CDR3 coding sequence is TGCGCCAGCAGCTTGCAAGATGAGCAGTTCTTC. It translates to CASSLQDEQFF.

In the case of this clonotype: At one end, the junction sequence differs from germline, possibly due to a read error. The genes are TRBV2 and TRBJ2-3, with D tentatively TRBD1 (6 bases). Germline V gives CDR1 SNHLY, CDR2 FYNNEI. The CDR3 has 13 residues. The CDR3 bases are TGTGCCAGCAGGGAAGAGTCTGGGACAACGCAGTATTTT. Encoded protein: CASREESGTTQYF.

This clonotype is a singleton in its sample. The V gene is TRBV6-2 or TRBV6-3, the J gene TRBJ2-7; the D gene is possibly TRBD2 (6 bases). The CDR3 extends over 14 amino acids. Trimming left V 0 bases short and J 7 bases short, with 13 bases between. Germline V gene lookup returns CDR1 MNHEY and CDR2 SVGEGT. CDR3: CASSYSGTSREQYF. CDR3 bases: TGTGCCAGCAGTTACTCCGGGACTTCTCGGGAGCAGTACTTC.